Following are 3 T cell receptor beta chains from one sample sequenced in a study of T cells in pancreatic ductal adenocarcinoma. Selected pancreatic ductal adenocarcinoma patients had undergone surgery without neoadjuvant therapy. This table comes from immunoSEQ multiplex PCR, and its TCRdb copy is limited to in-frame clones, with some not included. The repertoire holds about 30,000 clones, with about 92% as singletons. Sequencing was performed on PBMCs. The receptors shown here come from a human donor with pancreatic ductal adenocarcinoma.

This clone showed up just once. CDR3 sequence reads: CASSWGTNQPQHF. The CDR3 coding sequence is TGTGCCAGCAGTTGGGGGACAAATCAGCCCCAGCATTTT. The chain recombines TRBV28 with TRBJ1-5; possibly TRBD1 for D (6 bases). Germline lookup yields CDR1 MDHEN and CDR2 SYDVKM. The CDR3 is 13 amino acids. Deletions cut 4 bases from V and 4 bases from J, with 8 bases between.

This clone showed up just once. J is TRBJ2-3 and V is TRBV5-6; D ambiguous. Germline V CDR1 and CDR2: SGHDT, YYEEEE. CDR3 size: 13 residues. Trimming removed 4 bases at V and 5 bases at J, with 11 bases between. The CDR3 spells CASSHNLGDTQYF. Written as DNA, the CDR3 is TGTGCCAGCAGCCACAACCTGGGAGATACGCAGTATTTT.

Written as DNA, the CDR3 is TGTGCCAGCAGGGTCGAGGGGTTGGGCACTGAAGCTTTCTTT. Protein product: CASRVEGLGTEAFF. This rearrangement joins TRBV6-4 to TRBJ1-1, with D maybe TRBD1 (5 bases). Trimming pared 6 bases from V and 4 bases from J, leaving 15 bases between. This CDR3 has 14 amino acids. Germline lookup yields CDR1 MRHNA and CDR2 SNTAGT.